Listed below are T cell receptor beta chains from one sample, sequenced in a study of blood T cell repertoires in COVID-19. Clones were read by immunoSEQ multiplex PCR, and TCRdb kept only the in-frame ones, dropping some. This sample has fewer than 200,000 clones, with approximately 80% found just once. The material sequenced was peripheral blood. These receptors were collected from a human donor in a cohort sampled during active COVID-19. The CDR3 runs from the conserved cysteine through the conserved F or W. Fields, in order: J gene, D gene, V gene, CDR3 DNA, CDR3 protein. The D gene is left open where the match is weak.

j_gene: TRBJ1-4
d_gene: TRBD1
v_gene: TRBV5-1
CDR3nt: TGCGCCAGCAGCTCCACCGGGACAGGGGTTGAAAAACTGTTTTTT
CDR3aa: CASSSTGTGVEKLFF

j_gene: TRBJ2-7
d_gene: TRBD1
v_gene: TRBV6-5
CDR3nt: TGTGCCAGCAGTTACCGACCAGGGGACAGTGGCTACGAGCAGTACTTC
CDR3aa: CASSYRPGDSGYEQYF

j_gene: TRBJ2-2
d_gene: TRBD1
v_gene: TRBV7-8
CDR3nt: TGTGCCAGCACCCGGGACAGTATCACCGGGGAGCTGTTTTTT
CDR3aa: CASTRDSITGELFF

j_gene: TRBJ1-6
d_gene: TRBD1
v_gene: TRBV27
CDR3nt: TGTGCCAGCAGAGGGACAGGGGTCCACCCCCTCCACTTT
CDR3aa: CASRGTGVHPLHF

j_gene: TRBJ2-1
d_gene: TRBD2
v_gene: TRBV6-2/TRBV6-3
CDR3nt: TGTGCCAGCAGCCCTGGGACTAGCGGGATCGATGAGCAGTTCTTC
CDR3aa: CASSPGTSGIDEQFF

j_gene: TRBJ1-2
d_gene: -
v_gene: TRBV4-3
CDR3nt: TGCGCCAGCAGCCAAGAACTGAACCTTAACTATGGCTACACCTTC
CDR3aa: CASSQELNLNYGYTF

j_gene: TRBJ1-6
d_gene: TRBD1
v_gene: TRBV5-1
CDR3nt: TGCGCCAGCAGCCCCGGGACAGGGGACTATAATTCACCCCTCCACTTT
CDR3aa: CASSPGTGDYNSPLHF

j_gene: TRBJ2-7
d_gene: TRBD2
v_gene: TRBV5-4
CDR3nt: TGTGCCAGCAGCCCGGGACTAGCGGGAGGTGAGCAGTACTTC
CDR3aa: CASSPGLAGGEQYF

j_gene: TRBJ2-1
d_gene: TRBD1
v_gene: TRBV6-1
CDR3nt: TGTGCCAGCAGTGACCGGGACAGGGGGGACAATGAGCAGTTCTTC
CDR3aa: CASSDRDRGDNEQFF

j_gene: TRBJ2-7
d_gene: TRBD2
v_gene: TRBV11-2
CDR3nt: TGTGCCAGCAGTACCCCGACAGGGACTAGCGGGAGCCTGCTCTACGAGCAGTACTTC
CDR3aa: CASSTPTGTSGSLLYEQYF

j_gene: TRBJ2-1
d_gene: TRBD2
v_gene: TRBV7-7
CDR3nt: TGTGCTAGCAGCTTTTCGGCTAGCGGACACAATGAGCAGTTCTTC
CDR3aa: CASSFSASGHNEQFF

j_gene: TRBJ1-2
d_gene: TRBD1
v_gene: TRBV7-9
CDR3nt: TGTGCCAGCAGCCGCTCGACAGGGCAGCATGGCTACACCTTC
CDR3aa: CASSRSTGQHGYTF

j_gene: TRBJ2-2
d_gene: -
v_gene: TRBV3-1/TRBV3-2
CDR3nt: TGTGCCAGCAGCCAAGCTGGGGCCAACACCGGGGAGCTGTTTTTT
CDR3aa: CASSQAGANTGELFF

j_gene: TRBJ2-2
d_gene: TRBD1
v_gene: TRBV6-2/TRBV6-3
CDR3nt: TGTGCCAGCAGTTCGACAGGGGGGAGGGACACCGGGGAGCTGTTTTTT
CDR3aa: CASSSTGGRDTGELFF

j_gene: TRBJ2-7
d_gene: -
v_gene: TRBV7-2
CDR3nt: TGTGCCAGCAGCTTAGGTCGGGCGGGGCCCTACGAGCAGTACTTC
CDR3aa: CASSLGRAGPYEQYF

j_gene: TRBJ2-7
d_gene: -
v_gene: TRBV5-6
CDR3nt: TGTGCCAGCAGCTTGGGGACATACGAGCAGTACTTC
CDR3aa: CASSLGTYEQYF

j_gene: TRBJ2-7
d_gene: -
v_gene: TRBV27
CDR3nt: TGTGCCAGCAGTTACGTAGGGAGGGAGCAGTACTTC
CDR3aa: CASSYVGREQYF

j_gene: TRBJ2-5
d_gene: TRBD2
v_gene: TRBV7-2
CDR3nt: TGTGCCAGCAGCTTTAGCGGGAGGAGCCAAGAGACCCAGTACTTC
CDR3aa: CASSFSGRSQETQYF

j_gene: TRBJ1-3
d_gene: -
v_gene: TRBV2
CDR3nt: TGTGCCAGCACTCCCCAGGGACACACTGGAAACACCATATATTTT
CDR3aa: CASTPQGHTGNTIYF

j_gene: TRBJ1-3
d_gene: -
v_gene: TRBV9
CDR3nt: TGTGCCAGCAGCGTAGAACAGAGTGGAAACACCATATATTTT
CDR3aa: CASSVEQSGNTIYF